This T cell receptor beta chain was sequenced for a study of blood T cell repertoires in COVID-19. Trimming pared 6 bases from V and 8 bases from J, leaving 19 bases between. The CDR3 has 15 residues. Germline V CDR1 and CDR2: SGHAT, FQNNGV. Method: immunoSEQ multiplex PCR; TCRdb's copy keeps in-frame clones and lacks some. This sample carries roughly 330,000 clones, under 90% of them seen once, and the ten largest clones take roughly a tenth. The chain joins TRBV11-2 to TRBJ1-4; D is unresolved. Sample: PBMCs or T cells enriched from blood (not recorded which). The clonotype originates from a woman aged 18-29 years who had recovered from COVID-19. The CDR3 bases are TGTGCCAGCAGTCCTGGTCTCCGGGCGGGGGAAAAACTGTTTTTT. It codes for CASSPGLRAGEKLFF.